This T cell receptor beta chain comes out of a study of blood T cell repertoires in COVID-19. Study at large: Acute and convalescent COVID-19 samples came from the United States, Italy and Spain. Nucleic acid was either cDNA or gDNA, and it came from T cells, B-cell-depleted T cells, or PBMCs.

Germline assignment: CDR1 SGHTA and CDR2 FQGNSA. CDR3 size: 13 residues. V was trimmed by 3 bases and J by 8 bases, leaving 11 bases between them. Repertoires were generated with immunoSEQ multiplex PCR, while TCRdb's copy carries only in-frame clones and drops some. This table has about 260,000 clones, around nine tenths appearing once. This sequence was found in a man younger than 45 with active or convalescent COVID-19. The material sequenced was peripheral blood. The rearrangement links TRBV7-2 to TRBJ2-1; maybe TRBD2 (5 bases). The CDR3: CASSFRGFDEQFF. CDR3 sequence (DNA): TGTGCCAGCAGCTTCAGAGGGTTCGATGAGCAGTTCTTC.